What follows are 14 T cell receptor beta chains derived from one specimen sequenced in a study of cytomegalovirus exposure and HLA in healthy donors. Vbeta (60) and Jbeta (13) primers were used in the PCR. TCRdb's copy holds only in-frame clones and misses some; the assay was immunoSEQ multiplex PCR. The data show over 200,000 clones, around 76% seen once. Material: PBMCs. The receptors shown here come from a woman in her thirties or forties in good health and CMV-seropositive.

The CDR3 spells CAWKGQGLGQPQHF. DNA of the CDR3: TGTGCCTGGAAGGGACAGGGCTTAGGACAGCCCCAGCATTTT. The V and J genes are TRBV30 and TRBJ1-5, with 9 bases matching TRBD1. After removal of 4 bases from V and 7 bases from J, the junction contained 8 bases not matched to a gene. The CDR3 loop spans 14 amino acids. Germline V gene lookup returns CDR1 GTSNPN and CDR2 SVGIG (reference sequence).

This clone occurred a few times. V and J are TRBV6-6 and TRBJ2-7, with a weak D call TRBD1 (6 bases). CDR1 is MNHNY and CDR2 is SVGAGI in the germline V gene (reference sequence). This CDR3 is built from 15 residues. Trimming cost V 5 bases and J 6 bases, with 20 bases left between them. The CDR3, as DNA: TGTGCCAGCAGTCTACAACAGGGAGCCCTGGTCGAGCAGTACTTC. Residues: CASSLQQGALVEQYF.

The chain recombines TRBV6-6 with TRBJ1-2, with TRBD1 matching over 9 bases. Germline lookup yields CDR1 MNHNY and CDR2 SVGAGI (reference sequence). J lost 6 bases, V lost 6 bases, and 11 bases had no gene match. The CDR3 has 15 residues. DNA of the CDR3: TGTGCCAGCAGGAGAGAAAGGGGGACAGGGAATGGCTACACCTTC. Translated: CASRRERGTGNGYTF.

The chain employs TRBV25-1 and TRBJ2-5; TRBD2 aligns across 8 bases. J lost 5 bases, V lost 8 bases, and 10 bases had no gene match. CDR3 length: 14 residues. The germline CDR1 and CDR2 sequences are MGHDK and SYGVNS. The CDR3 DNA reads TGTGCCAGCGGTTCAGCGGGAGTGATGGAGACCCAGTACTTC. Translating gives CASGSAGVMETQYF.

There are a few counts of this clone. The J gene is TRBJ1-1, the V gene TRBV19, with D possibly TRBD1 on 5 matching bases. V was pared by 2 bases and J by 8 bases, with 21 bases between. The CDR3 sequence is 16 residues long. Germline CDR1 and CDR2: LNHDA and SQIVND (reference sequence). CDR3: CASSIRPGGAGREAFF. For the CDR3, the DNA is TGTGCCAGTAGTATACGACCGGGTGGGGCAGGTCGCGAAGCTTTCTTT. Looking up the rest from reference TRBV19 and TRBJ1-1 gives the full variable domain: DGGITQSPKYLFRKEGQNVTLSCEQNLNHDAMYWYRQDPGQGLRLIYYSQIVNDFQKGDIAEGYSVSREKKESFPLTVTSAQKNPTAFYLCASSIRPGGAGREAFFGQGTRLTVV.

The chain combines TRBV9 with TRBJ2-7; 7 nucleotides line up with TRBD2. There are 15 residues in the CDR3. The J segment lost 5 bases and the V segment lost 4 bases, leaving 12 bases of the junction unmatched. Germline V gene sequence: CDR1 SGDLS, CDR2 YYNGEE. The CDR3 DNA reads as TGTGCCAGCAGCCCCCGGGGCGGGAGCAGGGACGAGCAGTACTTC. Encoded protein: CASSPRGGSRDEQYF. The full variable domain, in which reference TRBV9 and TRBJ2-7 provide the parts outside the CDR3, is DSGVTQTPKHLITATGQRVTLRCSPRSGDLSVYWYQQSLDQGLQFLIQYYNGEERAKGNILERFSAQQFPDLHSELNLSSLELGDSALYFCASSPRGGSRDEQYFGPGTRLTVT.

A single count supports this clone. V and J are TRBV7-8 and TRBJ2-1; D is perhaps TRBD2 (6 bases). This CDR3 comprises 14 residues. Germline V lookup: CDR1 SGHVS, CDR2 FQNEAQ. Trimming stripped 5 bases from V and 7 bases from J, with 15 bases between. The CDR3 DNA reads as TGTGCCAGCAGCCCTCGACTAGGGGAGAATGAGCAGTTCTTC. Translating it yields CASSPRLGENEQFF.

V usage is TRBV11-1 and J usage is TRBJ2-5, with 8 bases that match TRBD2. Trimming took 3 bases from V and 5 from J; bases not matched to a gene: 8. CDR1 is SGHAT, CDR2 FQDESV, per germline (reference sequence). This CDR3 spans 15 amino acids. The CDR3, as DNA: TGTGCCAGCAGCTTTGGGCTAGCGGGTATGGAGACCCAGTACTTC. This sequence encodes CASSFGLAGMETQYF. The whole variable domain, filled in from reference TRBV11-1 and TRBJ2-5, reads EAEVAQSPRYKITEKSQAVAFWCDPISGHATLYWYRQILGQGPELLVQFQDESVVDDSQLPKDRFSAERLKGVDSTLKIQPAELGDSAMYLCASSFGLAGMETQYFGPGTRLLVL.

The V call is TRBV5-8, the J call TRBJ1-2; 7 bases match TRBD1. Trimming at V came to 4 bases and at J to 4 bases, leaving 4 bases not matched to a gene. The CDR3 spans 13 residues. Germline loops: CDR1 SGHTS, CDR2 YDEGEE. Written as DNA, the CDR3 is TGTGCCAGCAGCCGACAGGGAGTCTATGGCTACACCTTC. This gives the protein CASSRQGVYGYTF.

The rearrangement links TRBV7-2 to TRBJ1-1; D is possibly TRBD1 (6 bases). Germline CDR1 SGHTA, CDR2 FQGNSA. This CDR3 comprises 15 residues. V was shortened by 1 base and J by 1 base, with 10 bases between the two germline ends. DNA of the CDR3: TGTGCCAGCAGCTTAGTCCAGACAGGGAACACTGAAGCTTTCTTT. This sequence encodes CASSLVQTGNTEAFF.

J is TRBJ1-2 and V is TRBV28; D gene unclear. The CDR3 contains 13 residues. Germline V gives CDR1 MDHEN, CDR2 SYDVKM. V lost 6 bases and J lost 5, with 13 bases in between. The CDR3 coding sequence is TGTGCCAGCAGCCCCACAGCGGGATATGGCTACACCTTC. Its translation is CASSPTAGYGYTF.

This clone appeared a single time. V usage is TRBV29-1 and J usage is TRBJ1-1; 8 bases fit TRBD1. V dropped 8 bases and J dropped 2; count of bases not matched to a gene: 10. CDR1 and CDR2 from the germline V gene are SQVTM and ANQGSEA. The CDR3 spans 14 residues. This CDR3 is CSSLVGQANTEAFF. CDR3 sequence (DNA): TGCAGCTCATTGGTGGGACAGGCCAACACTGAAGCTTTCTTT.

Details on this clone: Other DNA sequences in the same sample also yield this CDR3. The rearrangement uses TRBV5-6 and TRBJ1-6; possible D gene TRBD1, 5 bases. V lost 1 base and J lost 9, with 17 bases in between. This CDR3 region has 16 residues. Germline V CDR1 and CDR2: SGHDT, YYEEEE. CDR3 sequence reads: CASSLISGRRGSPLHF. CDR3 nucleotide sequence: TGTGCCAGCAGCTTGATTTCTGGGCGAAGGGGTTCACCCCTCCACTTT.

The chain carries TRBV5-4 and TRBJ1-2, with TRBD1 as a possible D gene (6 bases). This CDR3 has 15 residues. V was trimmed by 1 base and J by 4 bases, leaving 14 bases between them. The germline gives CDR1 SGHNT, CDR2 YYREEE (reference sequence). CDR3 in DNA: TGTGCCAGCAGCTTGCAGGACAGATCCCCCTATGGCTACACCTTC. Amino acids: CASSLQDRSPYGYTF.